These 19 T cell receptor beta chains were sequenced from one sample in a study of PD-L1 blockade in urothelial cancer. This sample's time point: peripheral blood 6 weeks after treatment start. Sequencing used immunoSEQ multiplex PCR; TCRdb keeps in-frame clones, though not all of them. The sample gives about 120,000 clones, around 93% of which show up once; 3.5% to 4.5% is in the top ten. Sequenced material: PBMCs, taken around atezolizumab (anti-PD-L1) treatment. The source of these receptors is a man aged 55-75 years with urothelial cancer.

The genes are TRBV10-3 and TRBJ2-7, with D possibly matching TRBD1 (6 bases). This CDR3 is built from 13 residues. The germline V gene encodes CDR1 ENHRY and CDR2 SYGVKD. V lost 11 bases and J 2 bases, leaving 16 bases between the germline ends. The CDR3 region is CASNPGDPYEQYF. The CDR3 DNA reads as TGTGCCTCTAACCCAGGGGACCCCTACGAGCAGTACTTC.

J is TRBJ1-5 and V is TRBV5-8; possible D gene TRBD1, 6 bases. The CDR3 runs to 14 residues. Germline loops: CDR1 SGHTS, CDR2 YDEGEE. Between the trimmed V and J ends, which lost 3 bases and 7 bases, there was a span of 14 bases. CDR3 sequence: CASSSTGYMQPQHF. The CDR3 DNA sequence: TGTGCCAGCAGCTCAACAGGGTACATGCAGCCCCAGCATTTT. Together with reference TRBV5-8 and TRBJ1-5, the CDR3 gives the full variable domain: EAGVTQSPTHLIKTRGQQATLRCSPISGHTSVYWYQQALGLGLQFLLWYDEGEERNRGNFPPRFSGRQFPNYSSELNVNALELEDSALYLCASSSTGYMQPQHFGDGTRLSIL.

This rearrangement joins TRBV2 to TRBJ2-1; TRBD1 matches at 9 bases. CDR1 SNHLY and CDR2 FYNNEI come from the germline V gene. J gave up 6 bases and V 4 bases, and 7 bases lay outside the gene matches. The CDR3 has 15 residues. The CDR3: CASSAVGQGRNEQFF. DNA of the CDR3: TGTGCCAGCAGTGCGGTCGGACAGGGGCGCAATGAGCAGTTCTTC.

V gene TRBV9 combines with J gene TRBJ2-6, with a tentative D call TRBD1 (6 bases). CDR1 and CDR2 from the germline V gene are SGDLS and YYNGEE. Trimming left V 4 bases short and J 0 bases short, with 17 bases between. This CDR3 is 18 amino acids long. The CDR3 loop reads CASSPRDTHSSGANVLTF. The DNA for the CDR3 is TGTGCCAGCAGCCCACGGGACACACATAGCTCTGGGGCCAACGTCCTGACTTTC.

The rearrangement uses TRBV4-2 and TRBJ2-3; TRBD2 matches 8 bases. Looked up from germline, CDR1 is LGHNA and CDR2 is YNFKEQ. Unmatched junction bases numbered 6, after V lost 4 bases and J lost 0 bases. This CDR3 contains 16 residues. The CDR3 sequence is CASSRGGQASTDTQYF. The CDR3 DNA is TGTGCCAGCAGCCGCGGGGGGCAAGCTAGCACAGATACGCAGTATTTT.

This clone came up once. This sequence joins TRBV19 and TRBJ2-7; TRBD2 aligns across 9 bases. The CDR3 spans 14 residues. The germline V gene encodes CDR1 LNHDA and CDR2 SQIVND (reference sequence). V gave up 5 bases and J gave up 1 base; unmatched junction bases: 3. The CDR3 DNA follows: TGTGCCAGTAGTGCTAGCGGGGCATCCTACGAGCAGTACTTC. This sequence encodes CASSASGASYEQYF.

This CDR3 is CASTFEAGGTEAFF. CDR3 nucleotide sequence: TGTGCCAGCACCTTCGAGGCGGGAGGCACTGAAGCTTTCTTT. The J gene is TRBJ1-1, the V gene TRBV2; D unclear. There are 14 residues in the CDR3. With 7 bases removed from V and 4 bases from J, the gap between germline ends came to 16 bases. Germline V CDR1 and CDR2: SNHLY, FYNNEI.

The chain is built from TRBV15 and TRBJ1-5; D is possibly TRBD1 (5 bases). The CDR3 sequence is 17 residues long. Germline lookup yields CDR1 LNHNV and CDR2 YYDKDF (reference sequence). Trimming removed 5 bases at V and 0 bases at J, with 17 bases between. The chain's CDR3 is CATSRRAGGGSNQPQHF. CDR3 in DNA: TGTGCCACCAGCCGCAGGGCAGGCGGGGGTAGCAATCAGCCCCAGCATTTT.

This CDR3 reads CASSLDLASGELFF. DNA of the CDR3: TGTGCCAGCAGCTTAGATTTAGCCTCCGGGGAGCTGTTTTTT. V usage is TRBV11-2 and J usage is TRBJ2-2; D ambiguous. V gave up 0 bases and J gave up 6 bases, with 8 bases separating them. Germline V CDR1 and CDR2: SGHAT, FQNNGV. The CDR3 contains 14 residues.

The genes are TRBV27 and TRBJ2-2, with D maybe TRBD1 (5 bases). With 6 bases removed from V and 6 bases from J, the gap between germline ends came to 17 bases. Germline V gene data show CDR1 as MNHEY and CDR2 as SMNVEV (reference sequence). The CDR3 has 15 amino acids. The CDR3 DNA is TGTGCCAGCAGCCGAAACCAGGGCCTGGCCGGGGAGCTGTTTTTT. It is translated as CASSRNQGLAGELFF.

V gene TRBV11-3 combines with J gene TRBJ2-3, with D tentatively TRBD2 (6 bases). The CDR3 is 16 residues long. Germline assignment: CDR1 SGHNT and CDR2 YENEEA. Trimming left V 1 base short and J 2 bases short, with 13 bases between. The CDR3 DNA sequence: TGTGCCAGCAGCTTAGGACGGGGCGGGGCCACAGATACGCAGTATTTT. This codes for CASSLGRGGATDTQYF.

The chain has TRBV18 and TRBJ1-1; no reliable D call. The V end was cut by 3 bases, the J end by 2 bases, with 10 bases between. Germline V gives CDR1 KGHSH, CDR2 LQKENI. This CDR3 spans 14 amino acids. CDR3 loop: CASSPRETNTEAFF. The CDR3 DNA is TGTGCCAGCTCACCTCGGGAAACAAACACTGAAGCTTTCTTT.

V usage is TRBV19 and J usage is TRBJ1-5, with D perhaps matching TRBD1 (5 bases). The germline V and J ends were trimmed by 2 bases and 1 base, with 9 bases remaining between them. The CDR3 totals 15 residues. The V gene's germline CDR1 is LNHDA and CDR2 SQIVND (reference sequence). The CDR3 loop reads CASSIQGQSNQPQHF. The CDR3, as DNA: TGTGCCAGTAGTATACAGGGCCAAAGCAATCAGCCCCAGCATTTT. The full variable domain, rest sourced from reference TRBV19 and TRBJ1-5, is DGGITQSPKYLFRKEGQNVTLSCEQNLNHDAMYWYRQDPGQGLRLIYYSQIVNDFQKGDIAEGYSVSREKKESFPLTVTSAQKNPTAFYLCASSIQGQSNQPQHFGDGTRLSIL.

V gene TRBV5-1 combines with J gene TRBJ2-1; TRBD2 agrees at 8 bases. V shed 4 bases, J shed 1 base, and the junction held 7 bases outside the gene matches. The length of the CDR3 is 16 residues. Germline values: CDR1 SGHRS, CDR2 YFSETQ. The CDR3: CASSPPRLASYNEQFF. In DNA form, the CDR3 reads TGCGCCAGCAGCCCACCACGACTAGCGTCCTACAATGAGCAGTTCTTC.

V is TRBV13 and J is TRBJ2-1; D might be TRBD2 (7 bases). Germline-derived CDR1 and CDR2 are PRHDT and FYEKMQ (reference sequence). The CDR3 covers 14 residues. Trimming cost V 5 bases and J 5 bases, with 13 bases left between them. Written as DNA, the CDR3 is TGTGCCAGCAGCCTGCGGGGGCCGGACAATGAGCAGTTCTTC. It translates to CASSLRGPDNEQFF.

This rearrangement joins TRBV7-9 to TRBJ2-1, with a tentative D call TRBD2 (6 bases). Trimming cost V 5 bases and J 0 bases, with 14 bases left between them. Germline CDR1 is SEHNR and CDR2 is FQNEAQ (reference sequence). The CDR3 sequence is 16 residues long. The CDR3 loop reads CASSSIGGSSYNEQFF. CDR3 sequence (DNA): TGTGCCAGCAGCAGTATCGGGGGAAGCTCCTACAATGAGCAGTTCTTC.

The chain employs TRBV7-2 and TRBJ2-2, with TRBD2 identical over 10 bases. Germline CDR1 is SGHTA and CDR2 is FQGNSA. The trim removed 1 base at V and 6 bases at J, leaving 5 bases unmatched. The CDR3 is 16 amino acids. The CDR3 sequence: CASSLEASGGSGELFF. CDR3 DNA sequence: TGTGCCAGCAGCTTAGAGGCTAGCGGGGGTTCCGGGGAGCTGTTTTTT.

V is TRBV19 and J is TRBJ2-3; 8 bases fit TRBD1. Germline CDR1 and CDR2: LNHDA and SQIVND (reference sequence). V shed 1 base and J 2 bases; nucleotides not matched to a gene: 5. There are 16 residues in the CDR3. CDR3 in amino acids: CASSIGRTGPTDTQYF. CDR3 bases: TGTGCCAGTAGTATAGGGCGGACAGGGCCCACAGATACGCAGTATTTT.

V usage is TRBV6-1 and J usage is TRBJ2-3; 15 bases fit TRBD2. CDR3 length equals 18 residues. The J segment lost 0 bases and the V segment lost 4 bases, leaving 5 bases of the junction unmatched. Germline CDR1 MNHNS, CDR2 SASEGT. The CDR3 DNA is TGTGCCAGCAGTGGGAGAGGGACTAGCGGGGGGAGCACAGATACGCAGTATTTT. Amino acids: CASSGRGTSGGSTDTQYF.